This is a list of T cell receptor beta chains from one sample in a study of OX40 agonist ivuxolimab in advanced cancers. Clones were sequenced by immunoSEQ multiplex PCR, and TCRdb holds only the in-frame ones, with some missing. Of 24,000 or so clones listed, around 85% are singletons. The source material was CD4+ or CD8+ T cells sorted from blood, sampled in a trial of the OX40 agonist ivuxolimab. These receptors all come from an adult with an advanced solid tumor such as melanoma, head and neck, liver or kidney cancer. CDR3s include the opening cysteine and the closing phenylalanine or tryptophan. D genes are given only for firm matches. Rows give clone size only sometimes, using once, few, many, or a class for an expanded clone.

TRBJ1-4 | TRBD1 | . | TRBV7-2 | TGTGCCAGCAGCCCGCAGGGGGCGCGGGTTGAAAAACTGTTTTTT | CASSPQGARVEKLFF
TRBJ2-7 | TRBD2 | . | TRBV4-3 | TGCGCCAGCAGTCAAGGACTAGCGGAGACCTACGAGCAGTACTTC | CASSQGLAETYEQYF
TRBJ1-3 | . | . | TRBV27 | TGTGCCAGCAGTTCCCTAGACAGGTCTGGAAACACCATATATTTT | CASSSLDRSGNTIYF
TRBJ1-5 | TRBD1 | . | TRBV30 | TGTGCCTGGAGTCACCCGCAACAGGGGGCTTGGGGGAGCAATCAGCCCCAGCATTTT | CAWSHPQQGAWGSNQPQHF
TRBJ2-2 | . | . | TRBV6-5 | TGTGCCAGCAGTCCCCTCAGGGAGCTGTTTTTT | CASSPLRELFF
TRBJ2-7 | TRBD1 | . | TRBV30 | TGTGCCTGGAGTGTACCAGGGGGCTATGACGAGCAGTACTTC | CAWSVPGGYDEQYF
TRBJ2-7 | TRBD1 | . | TRBV7-2 | TGTGCCAGCAGCTTAACAGGGGCGAGCGACGAGCAGTACTTC | CASSLTGASDEQYF
TRBJ1-5 | TRBD1 | . | TRBV6-1 | TGTGCCAGCATTAGGACAGGGGGCTTTAATCAGCCCCAGCATTTT | CASIRTGGFNQPQHF
TRBJ1-4 | TRBD1 | . | TRBV6-1 | TGTGCCAGCAGTGAGACAGGGCTTAATGAAAAACTGTTTTTT | CASSETGLNEKLFF
TRBJ2-5 | . | . | TRBV29-1 | TGCAGCGTTGAACGGGACATCCAAGAGACCCAGTACTTC | CSVERDIQETQYF
TRBJ2-3 | TRBD2 | once | TRBV27 | TGTGCCAGCAGAGAATTCACTAGCGGGGAAAATACGCAGTATTTT | CASREFTSGENTQYF
TRBJ2-3 | . | . | TRBV9 | TGTGCCAGCAGCGTAGCAAGGGGGGGGCCGGGAGATACGCAGTATTTT | CASSVARGGPGDTQYF
TRBJ2-7 | TRBD2 | . | TRBV5-4 | TGTGCCAGCAGCGAAGGGACTAGTCTGTCCTACGAGCAGTACTTC | CASSEGTSLSYEQYF
TRBJ1-2 | TRBD1 | . | TRBV19 | TGTGCCACCTATGCCGGGACAGGGATCTATGGCTACACCTTC | CATYAGTGIYGYTF
TRBJ1-2 | . | . | TRBV9 | TGTGCCAGCAGCGTAGAGAGCTACTATGGCTACACCTTC | CASSVESYYGYTF
TRBJ2-1 | TRBD2 | . | TRBV5-1 | TGCGCCAGCAAGGAGGGACTAGCTACCTACAATGAGCAGTTCTTC | CASKEGLATYNEQFF
TRBJ2-7 | . | . | TRBV19 | TGTGCCAGTAGTCCGCCTTCCTCCTACGAGCAGTACTTC | CASSPPSSYEQYF
TRBJ1-1 | . | once | TRBV6-4 | TGTGCCAGCAGTGCGATGGCTATGGGGAGCACTGAAGCTTTCTTT | CASSAMAMGSTEAFF
TRBJ2-5 | . | . | TRBV5-8 | TGTGCCAGCAGCTTGGTAATCCGGGTCGGGCAGTACTTC | CASSLVIRVGQYF
TRBJ1-1 | . | . | TRBV6-5 | TGTGCCAGCAGTAGGGAGGGCCGGAGCACTGAAGCTTTCTTT | CASSREGRSTEAFF
TRBJ2-7 | TRBD1 | . | TRBV7-8 | TGTGCCAGCAGCCCCCGGGGACAGGGCATCTTGCAGTACTTC | CASSPRGQGILQYF
TRBJ2-7 | . | . | TRBV18 | TGTGCCAGCTCACCAGCAGTCGGTTCCCAGGGGAACGAGCAGTACTTC | CASSPAVGSQGNEQYF
TRBJ1-2 | TRBD1 | . | TRBV11-3 | TGTGCCAGCAGCCGTACAGGGGCTCCTAACTATGGCTACACCTTC | CASSRTGAPNYGYTF
TRBJ2-7 | . | . | TRBV29-1 | TGCAGCGTGGGGACATCCTCCTACGAGCAGTACTTC | CSVGTSSYEQYF
TRBJ2-2 | . | . | TRBV5-1 | TGCGCCAGCAGCTTGGCCGTGGCAGGGGTCGCCGGGGAGCTGTTTTTT | CASSLAVAGVAGELFF
TRBJ2-7 | TRBD1 | . | TRBV7-2 | TGTGCCAGCACCGTACCTACAGGGGGGAGCTCCTACGAGCAGTACTTC | CASTVPTGGSSYEQYF
TRBJ1-1 | . | . | TRBV29-1 | TGCAGCACCAGACAAGACATGAACACTGAAGCTTTCTTT | CSTRQDMNTEAFF
TRBJ1-5 | TRBD1 | . | TRBV19 | TGTGCCAGTAGCCGGGACAGCGGCGGCAATCAGCCCCAGCATTTT | CASSRDSGGNQPQHF
TRBJ2-1 | TRBD2 | . | TRBV13 | TGTGCCAGCAGCCGTCCCGGGACTATCAATGAGCAGTTCTTC | CASSRPGTINEQFF
TRBJ2-7 | . | . | TRBV11-2 | TGTGCCAGCAGCGTTGCCGATGGACACTTTCCCTACGAGCAGTACTTC | CASSVADGHFPYEQYF
TRBJ2-5 | . | . | TRBV19 | TGTGCCAGTAGTTCGGTGGGCCAAGAGACCCAGTACTTC | CASSSVGQETQYF
TRBJ2-5 | TRBD2 | . | TRBV10-3 | TGTGCCATCGGGCGGGGGGGCTCGGAGACCCAGTACTTC | CAIGRGGSETQYF
TRBJ2-1 | . | . | TRBV21-1 | TGTGCCATCACCCTAGCGGGGGGTTACAATGAGCAGTTCTTC | CAITLAGGYNEQFF
TRBJ2-1 | . | . | TRBV27 | TGTGCCAGCAGGCCACTAGGCGGCAAATACAATGAGCAGTTCTTC | CASRPLGGKYNEQFF
TRBJ2-5 | . | . | TRBV10-3 | TGTGCCATCAGTGACAAACTGGGAGAGACCCAGTACTTC | CAISDKLGETQYF
TRBJ2-6 | . | . | TRBV27 | TGTGCCAGCAGTTTTGGGGCGATCTCTGGGGCCAACGTCCTGACTTTC | CASSFGAISGANVLTF
TRBJ2-1 | . | . | TRBV11-3 | TGTGCCAGCAGCCCGGCCGCACCCTCCTACAATGAGCAGTTCTTC | CASSPAAPSYNEQFF